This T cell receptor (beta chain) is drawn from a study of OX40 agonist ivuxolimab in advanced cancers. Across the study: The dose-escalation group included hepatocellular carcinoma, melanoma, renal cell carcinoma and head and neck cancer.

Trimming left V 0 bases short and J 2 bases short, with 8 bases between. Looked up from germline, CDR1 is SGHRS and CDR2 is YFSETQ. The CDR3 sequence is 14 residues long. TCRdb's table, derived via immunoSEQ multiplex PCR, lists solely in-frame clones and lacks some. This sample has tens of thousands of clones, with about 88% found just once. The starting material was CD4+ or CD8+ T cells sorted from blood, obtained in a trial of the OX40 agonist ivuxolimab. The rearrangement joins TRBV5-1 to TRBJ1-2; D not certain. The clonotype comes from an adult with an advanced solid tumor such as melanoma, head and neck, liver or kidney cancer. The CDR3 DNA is TGCGCCAGCAGCTTGGGGGGTGAGAACTATGGCTACACCTTC. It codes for CASSLGGENYGYTF.